This TCR beta chain was identified in a study of shared clonotypes between healthy human individuals. General study findings and limits: Sorted-subset sequencing, rarefaction showed, was incomplete despite large depth. Naive subsets, compared against memory subsets, generally had larger estimated richness values.

Sorted-subset replicate PCR reactions contained around 220 ng DNA, corresponding to tens of thousands of T cell genomes. The data were produced by immunoSEQ multiplex PCR, yet TCRdb's version contains in-frame clones alone and is incomplete. Of about 1.1 million clones in the sample, 60% to 85% were seen once. Germline CDR1 is MNHEY and CDR2 is SMNVEV (reference sequence). There are 18 residues in the CDR3. V was cut by 0 bases and J by 2 bases, with 20 bases left in between. Concerning this clone itself: The antigen remains unidentified.

Sequences were obtained from memory CD4+ T cells from PBMCs. Noted subset: CD45RA-negative fraction. The source is a man younger than 30 in good health. Some clones in this sample may be carry-over from other donors' samples. The V call is TRBV27, the J call TRBJ2-7; D not certain. In nucleotides, the CDR3 is TGTGCCAGCAGTTTATCGCCCCCGATCCAAACACAGCCCTACGAGCAGTACTTC. It is translated as CASSLSPPIQTQPYEQYF.